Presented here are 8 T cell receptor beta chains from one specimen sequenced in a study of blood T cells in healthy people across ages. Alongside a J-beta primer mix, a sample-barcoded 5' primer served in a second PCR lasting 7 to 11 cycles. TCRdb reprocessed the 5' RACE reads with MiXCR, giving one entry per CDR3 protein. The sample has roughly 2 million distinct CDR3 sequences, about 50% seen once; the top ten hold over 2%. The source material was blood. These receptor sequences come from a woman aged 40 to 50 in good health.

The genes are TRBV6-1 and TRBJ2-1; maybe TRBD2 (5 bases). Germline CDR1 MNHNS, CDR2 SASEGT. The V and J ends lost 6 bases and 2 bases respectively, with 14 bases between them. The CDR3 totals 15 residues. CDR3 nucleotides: TGTGCCAGCAGGCGGGCATCATATACCTACAATGAGCAGTTCTTC. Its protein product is CASRRASYTYNEQFF.

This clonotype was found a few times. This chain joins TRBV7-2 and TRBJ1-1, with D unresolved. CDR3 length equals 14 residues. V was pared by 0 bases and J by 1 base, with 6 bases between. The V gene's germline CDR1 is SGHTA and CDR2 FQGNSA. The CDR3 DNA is TGTGCCAGCAGCTTAGCGGGTCCGAACACTGAAGCTTTCTTT. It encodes CASSLAGPNTEAFF.

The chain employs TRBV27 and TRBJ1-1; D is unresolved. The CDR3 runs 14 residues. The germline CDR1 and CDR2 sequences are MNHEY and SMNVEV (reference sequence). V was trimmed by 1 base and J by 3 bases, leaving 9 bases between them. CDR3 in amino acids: CASSLWARDTEAFF. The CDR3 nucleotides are TGTGCCAGCAGTTTATGGGCGCGGGACACTGAAGCTTTCTTT.

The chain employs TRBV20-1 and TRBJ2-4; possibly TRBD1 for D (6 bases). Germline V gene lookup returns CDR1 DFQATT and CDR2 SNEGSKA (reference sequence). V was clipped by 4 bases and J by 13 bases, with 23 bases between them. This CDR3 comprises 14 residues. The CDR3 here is CSAITGPAMRGQYF. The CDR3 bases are TGCAGTGCTATAACTGGGCCGGCAATGAGGGGGCAGTACTTC.

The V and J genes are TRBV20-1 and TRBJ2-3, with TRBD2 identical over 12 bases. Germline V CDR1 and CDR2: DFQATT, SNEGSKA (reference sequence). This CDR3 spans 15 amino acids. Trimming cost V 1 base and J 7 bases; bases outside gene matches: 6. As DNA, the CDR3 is TGCAGTGCTAGAGGGCCTAGCGGGGGGGCAAATACGCAGTATTTT. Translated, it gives CSARGPSGGANTQYF.

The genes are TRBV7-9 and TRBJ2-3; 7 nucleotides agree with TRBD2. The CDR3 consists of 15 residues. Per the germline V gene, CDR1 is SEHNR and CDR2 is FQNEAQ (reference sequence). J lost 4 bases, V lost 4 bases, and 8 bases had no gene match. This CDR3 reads CASSSPGLESDTQYF. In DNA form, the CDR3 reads TGTGCCAGCAGCTCACCCGGACTAGAATCAGATACGCAGTATTTT.

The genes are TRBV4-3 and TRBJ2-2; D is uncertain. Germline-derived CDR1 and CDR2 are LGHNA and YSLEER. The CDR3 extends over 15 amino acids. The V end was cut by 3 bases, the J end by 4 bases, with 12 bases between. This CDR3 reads CASSQVGALTGELFF. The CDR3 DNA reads TGCGCCAGCAGCCAGGTCGGAGCGCTCACCGGGGAGCTGTTTTTT.

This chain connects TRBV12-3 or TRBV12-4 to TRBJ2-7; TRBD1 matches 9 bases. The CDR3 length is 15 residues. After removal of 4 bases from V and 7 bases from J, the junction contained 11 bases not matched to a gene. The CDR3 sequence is CASSSSGTGSDEQYF. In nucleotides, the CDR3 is TGTGCCAGCAGTTCCTCCGGGACAGGGTCGGATGAGCAGTACTTC.